The 25 T cell receptor beta chains given below trace back to one sample, sequenced in a study of identical twins. From the 5' RACE reads, TCRdb called clonotypes with MiXCR, one entry per CDR3 protein. This table has about 210,000 distinct CDR3 sequences, roughly a tenth appearing once. The sample was memory (CD45RO+) T cells sorted from blood. All receptors derive from a woman between 18 and 30 years old in good health.

The chain joins TRBV7-2 to TRBJ2-7, with D perhaps matching TRBD1 (5 bases). The V end lost 1 base, the J end lost 5 bases, and 12 bases lay between the germline ends. Per the germline V gene, CDR1 is SGHTA and CDR2 is FQGNSA. CDR3 length: 14 residues. CDR3 sequence: CASSLEPQGHEQYF. The CDR3 DNA follows: TGTGCCAGCAGCTTAGAACCTCAGGGCCACGAGCAGTACTTC.

This clonotype was seen a handful of times. The rearrangement uses TRBV5-4 and TRBJ1-1; D ambiguous. Germline lookup yields CDR1 SGHNT and CDR2 YYREEE (reference sequence). V was trimmed by 6 bases and J by 2 bases, leaving 23 bases between them. The CDR3 spans 17 residues. The CDR3 sequence: CASNPGIGRGQNTEAFF. The CDR3 DNA follows: TGTGCCAGCAACCCGGGAATCGGGCGCGGGCAAAACACTGAAGCTTTCTTT.

The sample holds a few counts of this clonotype. The chain employs TRBV6-5 and TRBJ1-2; D is unclear. Germline V gene sequence: CDR1 MNHEY, CDR2 SVGAGI. The germline V and J ends were trimmed by 0 bases and 7 bases, with 18 bases remaining between them. The CDR3 runs to 16 residues. The CDR3 sequence is CASSYSSLQLPGGYTF. CDR3 in DNA: TGTGCCAGCAGTTACTCGAGTTTACAGTTGCCGGGTGGCTACACCTTC.

The V gene is TRBV20-1, the J gene TRBJ2-7; 7 nucleotides align to TRBD1. Germline loops: CDR1 DFQATT, CDR2 SNEGSKA (reference sequence). The V gene end was trimmed by 3 bases and the J gene end by 4 bases; junction bases not matched to a gene: 6. The CDR3 consists of 13 residues. The DNA of the CDR3 is TGCAGTGCTAGTACAGGGGTCAAATACGAGCAGTACTTC. This sequence encodes CSASTGVKYEQYF.

This clonotype was picked up many times. The rearrangement joins TRBV29-1 to TRBJ2-3; TRBD2 aligns across 7 bases. The CDR3 is made up of 13 amino acids. The V gene end was trimmed by 7 bases and the J gene end by 6 bases; junction bases not matched to a gene: 10. CDR1 is SQVTM, CDR2 ANQGSEA, per germline. In nucleotides, the CDR3 is TGCAGCGGGCGACTAGCCGGAGCTGATACGCAGTATTTT. Its translation: CSGRLAGADTQYF.

The genes are TRBV20-1 and TRBJ1-2; 7 bases are shared with TRBD1. CDR3 size: 14 residues. Trimming took 6 bases from V and 6 from J; bases not matched to a gene: 13. CDR1 is DFQATT, CDR2 SNEGSKA, per germline (reference sequence). The CDR3 DNA reads TGCAGTGCCACCTCGACAGGGAGCTGGGATGGCTACACCTTC. Translation: CSATSTGSWDGYTF.

This clonotype was counted a few times. V gene TRBV10-3 combines with J gene TRBJ2-5, with 7 bases lining up with TRBD1. The CDR3 contains 13 residues. Looked up from germline, CDR1 is ENHRY and CDR2 is SYGVKD. The V segment lost 2 bases and the J segment 6 bases; nucleotides outside the gene matches: 3. CDR3 in DNA: TGTGCCATCAGTGAGCTACAGGGGAAGACCCAGTACTTC. This gives the protein CAISELQGKTQYF.

This clonotype was recorded a few times. This chain uses TRBV10-3 with TRBJ1-4; D not resolved. The V end was cut by 0 bases, the J end by 7 bases, with 9 bases between. Germline V gene lookup returns CDR1 ENHRY and CDR2 SYGVKD. This CDR3 has 14 residues. The CDR3: CAISESRASEKLFF. The CDR3 DNA follows: TGTGCCATCAGTGAGTCCCGGGCTAGTGAAAAACTGTTTTTT.

J is TRBJ1-1 and V is TRBV16; 9 bases are shared with TRBD1. Unmatched junction bases numbered 4, after V lost 2 bases and J lost 0 bases. The CDR3 contains 16 residues. In germline, CDR1 is KGHSY, CDR2 FQNENV. CDR3 protein: CASSQMGQGLNTEAFF. The CDR3, as DNA: TGTGCCAGCAGCCAAATGGGACAGGGACTGAACACTGAAGCTTTCTTT.

This clonotype was seen a few times. One end of the junction is discordant with germline, which a read error may explain. The V gene is TRBV7-7, the J gene TRBJ1-3, with TRBD1 identical over 7 bases. The length of the CDR3 is 16 residues. The germline V gene encodes CDR1 SSHAT and CDR2 FNYEAQ (reference sequence). CDR3 residues: CASSFTIDRAGNTIYF. DNA of the CDR3: TGTGCTAGCAGCTTTACAATTGACAGGGCTGGAAACACCATATATTTT.

This clonotype was recorded many times. The gene calls are TRBV5-1 and TRBJ1-1; D ambiguous. Trimming cost V 0 bases and J 5 bases, with 11 bases left between them. Germline CDR1 is SGHRS and CDR2 is YFSETQ. This CDR3 has 14 amino acids. Written as DNA, the CDR3 is TGCGCCAGCAGCTTGGTCGGGGTTGAGACTGAAGCTTTCTTT. This sequence encodes CASSLVGVETEAFF.

V and J are TRBV29-1 and TRBJ2-1; 9 nucleotides match TRBD2. The germline V gene has CDR1 SQVTM and CDR2 ANQGSEA. Trimming removed 1 base from V and 15 bases from J; junction bases left unmatched: 10. The CDR3 spans 13 residues. This CDR3 reads CSVEGPRREGLFF. The CDR3 DNA is TGCAGCGTTGAAGGACCTAGGCGGGAGGGCCTGTTCTTC.

The chain carries TRBV7-2 and TRBJ2-1, with 11 positions matching TRBD2. This CDR3 has 16 residues. Germline V gene data show CDR1 as SGHTA and CDR2 as FQGNSA. V shed 2 bases and J 5 bases; nucleotides not matched to a gene: 5. CDR3 loop: CASSLYVAGGNNEQFF. CDR3 sequence (DNA): TGTGCCAGCAGCTTATACGTAGCGGGAGGGAACAATGAGCAGTTCTTC.

This chain connects TRBV4-1 to TRBJ1-1; no firm D call. This CDR3 has 14 residues. Germline V gene lookup returns CDR1 MGHRA and CDR2 YSYEKL. V was trimmed by 1 base and J by 6 bases, leaving 12 bases between them. The CDR3 nucleotides are TGCGCCAGCAGCCAAGGCGGTCAGTCCGCTGAAGCTTTCTTT. Encoded protein: CASSQGGQSAEAFF.

The chain has TRBV27 and TRBJ1-1, with TRBD1 matching 7 bases. The V gene end was trimmed by 5 bases and the J gene end by 1 base; junction bases not matched to a gene: 4. The CDR3 is made up of 14 amino acids. The germline gives CDR1 MNHEY, CDR2 SMNVEV (reference sequence). Written as DNA, the CDR3 is TGTGCCAGCAGTGTTAACAGGGGGAACACTGAAGCTTTCTTT. Translating gives CASSVNRGNTEAFF.

The rearrangement joins TRBV2 to TRBJ2-5; D assignment may be TRBD1 or TRBD2 (5 bases each). Germline V gives CDR1 SNHLY, CDR2 FYNNEI. The CDR3 spans 11 residues. Trimming removed 10 bases at V and 0 bases at J, with 6 bases between. The CDR3, as DNA: TGTGCCACGGGACACCAAGAGACCCAGTACTTC. Amino acid sequence: CATGHQETQYF.

This clonotype was observed a few times. The chain is built from TRBV27 and TRBJ2-7; TRBD1 aligns across 8 bases. V gave up 6 bases and J gave up 3 bases; unmatched junction bases: 4. CDR1 is MNHEY and CDR2 is SMNVEV in the germline V gene (reference sequence). The CDR3 runs to 13 residues. In DNA form, the CDR3 reads TGTGCCAGCAGCCGGGACAGGCTCTACGAGCAGTACTTC. Translating gives CASSRDRLYEQYF.

This clonotype has at least ten counts. The chain recombines TRBV27 with TRBJ2-1, with 8 bases lining up with TRBD2. Germline loops: CDR1 MNHEY, CDR2 SMNVEV (reference sequence). Trimming removed 5 bases from V and 1 base from J; junction bases left unmatched: 4. The CDR3 runs 15 residues. The chain's CDR3 is CASSPTGGSYNEQFF. The CDR3 region has the DNA TGTGCCAGCAGTCCAACGGGAGGGTCCTACAATGAGCAGTTCTTC.

This clonotype was seen only a few times. The rearrangement uses TRBV5-1 and TRBJ1-2; 7 nucleotides line up with TRBD1. CDR1 and CDR2 from the germline V gene are SGHRS and YFSETQ. V lost 3 bases to trimming and J lost 4 bases; unmatched junction nucleotides: 9. The CDR3 loop spans 15 amino acids. This CDR3 reads CASSSLGQAGYGYTF. The DNA of the CDR3 is TGCGCCAGCAGCTCTCTCGGACAGGCGGGCTATGGCTACACCTTC.

This clonotype has more than one count but fewer than ten. The chain carries TRBV6-7 and TRBJ1-2; no reliable D call. TRBV6-7 is marked as an open reading frame, function uncertain. Trimming shortened V by 5 bases and J by 2 bases, and 9 bases separated the two germline ends. This CDR3 region has 13 residues. In DNA form, the CDR3 reads TGTGCCAGCAGTCCCCGGCTCAACTATGGCTACACCTTC. Translated: CASSPRLNYGYTF.

At least ten counts were recorded for this clonotype. The gene calls are TRBV24-1 and TRBJ2-1; TRBD1 or TRBD2 may be the D gene (6 bases each). This CDR3 has 17 amino acids. V lost 5 bases, J lost 0 bases, and 16 bases lay in between. Germline V gene data show CDR1 as KGHDR and CDR2 as SFDVKD. CDR3 bases: TGTGCCACCAGTGCCACCACCGGGGGCTTCTCCTACAATGAGCAGTTCTTC. As protein: CATSATTGGFSYNEQFF.

This clonotype was seen a handful of times. This sequence joins TRBV19 and TRBJ2-2; a possible D gene is TRBD1 (7 bases). CDR1 is LNHDA and CDR2 is SQIVND in the germline V gene (reference sequence). The CDR3 is 14 residues long. Trimming took off 11 bases at V and 5 bases at J, with 18 bases between the two ends. This CDR3 is CAGGGQANTGELFF. CDR3 sequence (DNA): TGTGCCGGGGGAGGACAGGCTAATACCGGGGAGCTGTTTTTT. The complete variable domain, with remaining parts taken from reference TRBV19 and TRBJ2-2, reads DGGITQSPKYLFRKEGQNVTLSCEQNLNHDAMYWYRQDPGQGLRLIYYSQIVNDFQKGDIAEGYSVSREKKESFPLTVTSAQKNPTAFYLCAGGGQANTGELFFGEGSRLTVL.

Regarding this clonotype: Germline is not matched at one junction end, which may reflect a read error. This chain uses TRBV5-1 with TRBJ1-3; 7 bases agree with TRBD1. Germline CDR1 is SGHRS and CDR2 is YFSETQ. The CDR3 totals 14 residues. CDR3 in DNA: TGCGCCAGCAGCGGGACAGACTCTGGAGACACCATATATTTT. This gives the protein CASSGTDSGDTIYF.

The table lists this clonotype with a few counts. The chain is built from TRBV6-5 and TRBJ2-5, with unresolved D. The germline V and J ends were trimmed by 0 bases and 1 base, with 9 bases remaining between them. Per germline, CDR1 MNHEY and CDR2 SVGAGI. The CDR3 is made up of 15 amino acids. CDR3 in amino acids: CASSYSRETQETQYF. The CDR3 region has the DNA TGTGCCAGCAGTTACTCGCGAGAGACCCAAGAGACCCAGTACTTC.

This clonotype came up many times. The DNA is omitted, as the CDR3 cannot be located on it reliably, and the CDR3 follows TCRdb's listing. The chain is built from TRBV21-1 and TRBJ2-3; TRBD2, the D gene given by the table, was not confirmed from the DNA. TRBV21-1 represents a pseudogene. The CDR3 comprises 19 residues, both ends counted. The CDR3 reads CASSKDVVASGSSTDTQYF.